This entry lists 9 T cell receptor beta chains sequenced from one sample in a study of blood T cells in healthy people across ages (dated by TCRdb to the mid-2010s). Receptors were amplified or captured by 5' RACE. TCRdb names Illumina HiSeq 2500 as the instrument used. A second roughly 6 to 12 cycle PCR used a sample-barcoded 5' primer and a J-beta primer mix. TCRdb ran its own pipeline on the public reads, namely fastp trimming at Q25 and MiXCR clone calling, and kept in-frame beta chains. A single entry per CDR3 protein holds the most common genes and DNA from its merged rows. The sample table lists fewer than 900,000 distinct CDR3 sequences, roughly 49% of them with a count of one. Around a third of the sample lies in the top ten. Sequenced material: blood. The receptors were sampled from a woman aged 60-75 years in good health.

This clonotype was observed a few times. CDR3 DNA: TGTGCCAGCAGAGACACAGGGAGCTATGGCTACACCTTC. Translating gives CASRDTGSYGYTF. The chain employs TRBV7-2 and TRBJ1-2, with a tentative D call TRBD1 (6 bases). CDR1 SGHTA and CDR2 FQGNSA come from the germline V gene. V lost 6 bases and J 4 bases, leaving 12 bases between the germline ends. This CDR3 region has 13 residues.

CDR3 sequence (DNA): TGCAGTGCTAGCCCGTCGACTAGCTCCCTCTACGAGCAGTACTTC. Amino acids: CSASPSTSSLYEQYF. This chain uses TRBV20-1 with TRBJ2-7, with TRBD2 matching 7 bases. The CDR3 is 15 residues long. V dropped 3 bases and J dropped 3; count of bases not matched to a gene: 11. The germline V gene encodes CDR1 DFQATT and CDR2 SNEGSKA (reference sequence).

In its sample, this clonotype was seen a few times. V is TRBV5-1 and J is TRBJ1-1, with D possibly being TRBD1 (5 bases). The V gene's germline CDR1 is SGHRS and CDR2 YFSETQ. This CDR3 contains 14 residues. Trimming stripped 0 bases from V and 11 bases from J, with 17 bases between. The CDR3 DNA sequence: TGCGCCAGCAGCTTGGAGGACGGGGGAAGGAGGGCTTTCTTT. It translates to CASSLEDGGRRAFF.

The V call is TRBV7-2, the J call TRBJ2-4; 11 positions agree with TRBD2. This CDR3 contains 14 residues. The trim removed 5 bases at V and 9 bases at J, leaving 6 bases unmatched. Germline V lookup: CDR1 SGHTA, CDR2 FQGNSA. The CDR3 sequence is CASSLSGRAGIQYF. CDR3 DNA: TGTGCCAGCAGCCTTAGCGGGAGGGCTGGCATTCAGTACTTC.

The J gene is TRBJ2-1, the V gene TRBV7-2, with D perhaps TRBD2 (5 bases). Trimming shortened V by 2 bases and J by 15 bases, and 17 bases separated the two germline ends. This CDR3 is 13 amino acids long. Germline CDR1 and CDR2: SGHTA and FQGNSA. CDR3 residues: CASSLITGSWWFF. The CDR3 DNA reads as TGTGCCAGCAGCTTAATAACGGGATCCTGGTGGTTCTTC.

In this sample, this clonotype turned up a few times. This sequence joins TRBV6-1 and TRBJ2-2; either TRBD1 or TRBD2 may fit D (5 bases each). This CDR3 region has 15 residues. The germline gives CDR1 MNHNS, CDR2 SASEGT. Trimming shortened V by 5 bases and J by 7 bases, and 17 bases separated the two germline ends. This CDR3 reads CASSPRAGNVGELFF. The CDR3 DNA is TGTGCCAGCAGTCCCAGGGCCGGGAACGTCGGGGAGCTGTTTTTT.

The chain carries TRBV6-5 and TRBJ2-4, with 8 bases identical to TRBD2. The end of the DNA fits TRBJ2-7 better, so the J call may be wrong. From germline, CDR1 is MNHEY and CDR2 SVGAGI. CDR3 length: 16 residues. CDR3 sequence (DNA): TGTGCCAGCAGTTACTCGAGTACGCGGGGGGTCTACGAGCAGTACTTC. The encoded protein is CASSYSSTRGVYEQYF.

For this clonotype: This could be a read error, since a much larger clone is one nucleotide away. V is TRBV28 and J is TRBJ2-5; TRBD2 might be the D (6 bases). This CDR3 region has 13 residues. Germline V gene sequence: CDR1 MDHEN, CDR2 SYDVKM. Here the CDR3 reads CASSLGGAETKYF. Here the CDR3 DNA reads TGTGCCAGCAGTTTGGGGGGTGCGGAGACCAAGTACTTC.

The chain joins TRBV7-2 to TRBJ2-1, with 12 nucleotides matching TRBD1. Germline V gene lookup returns CDR1 SGHTA and CDR2 FQGNSA. This CDR3 has 14 residues. V shed 0 bases and J 15 bases; nucleotides not matched to a gene: 6. The DNA for the CDR3 is TGTGCCAGCAGCTTAGCCGGGACAGGGGGCGCGAGGTTCTTC. Translating it yields CASSLAGTGGARFF.